The source of this T cell receptor (beta chain) is a study of shared clonotypes between healthy human individuals. This CDR3 contains 14 residues. Germline values: CDR1 SGHNT, CDR2 YYREEE (reference sequence). Generated by immunoSEQ multiplex PCR, the TCRdb table keeps only in-frame clones and is missing some. The sample has around 2.5 million clones; roughly 93% are singletons. This sequence was found in a man between 18 and 35 years old in good health. Some clones in this sample may be carry-over from other donors' samples. The sample comprised naive CD4+ T cells from PBMCs. Subset given: CD45RA+ positively selected. The chain carries TRBV5-4 and TRBJ2-5; 10 bases are a match to TRBD2. The J call may be faulty, since TRBJ2-7 better matches the DNA end. The CDR3 nucleotides read TGTGCCAGCAGGCAAGCGGGAGGGCCCTACGAGCAGTACTTC. Translation gives CASRQAGGPYEQYF.